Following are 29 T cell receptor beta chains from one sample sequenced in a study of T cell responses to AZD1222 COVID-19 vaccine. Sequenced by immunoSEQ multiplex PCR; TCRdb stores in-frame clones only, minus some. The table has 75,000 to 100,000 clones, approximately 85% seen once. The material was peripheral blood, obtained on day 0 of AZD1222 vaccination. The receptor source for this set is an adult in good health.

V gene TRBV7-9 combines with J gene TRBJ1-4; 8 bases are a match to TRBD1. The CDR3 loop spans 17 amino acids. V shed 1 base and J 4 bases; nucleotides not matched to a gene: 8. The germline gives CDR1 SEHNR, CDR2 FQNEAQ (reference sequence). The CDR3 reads CASSLVRTGTHNEKLFF. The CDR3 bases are TGTGCCAGCAGCTTAGTTCGGACAGGGACCCATAATGAAAAACTGTTTTTT.

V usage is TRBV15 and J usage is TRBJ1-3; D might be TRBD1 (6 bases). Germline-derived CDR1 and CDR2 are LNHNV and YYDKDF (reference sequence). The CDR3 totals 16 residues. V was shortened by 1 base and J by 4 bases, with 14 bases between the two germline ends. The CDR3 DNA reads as TGTGCCACCAGCAGAGGTGGCCGGGGGCGAGGAAACACCATATATTTT. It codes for CATSRGGRGRGNTIYF.

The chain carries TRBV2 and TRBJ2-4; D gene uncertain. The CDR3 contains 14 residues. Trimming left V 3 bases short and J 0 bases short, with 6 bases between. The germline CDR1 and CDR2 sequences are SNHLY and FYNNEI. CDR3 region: CASSEAAAKNIQYF. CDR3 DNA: TGTGCCAGCAGTGAGGCGGCAGCCAAAAACATTCAGTACTTC.

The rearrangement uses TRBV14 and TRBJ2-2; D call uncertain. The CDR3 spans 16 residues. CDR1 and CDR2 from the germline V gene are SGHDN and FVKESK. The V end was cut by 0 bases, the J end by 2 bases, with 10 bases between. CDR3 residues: CASSQELGLNTGELFF. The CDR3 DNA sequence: TGTGCCAGCAGCCAAGAACTCGGGCTTAACACCGGGGAGCTGTTTTTT.

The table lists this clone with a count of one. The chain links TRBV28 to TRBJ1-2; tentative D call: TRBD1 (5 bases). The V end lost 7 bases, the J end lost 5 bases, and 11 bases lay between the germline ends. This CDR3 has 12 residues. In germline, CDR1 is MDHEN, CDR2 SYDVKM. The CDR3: CASTGREYGYTF. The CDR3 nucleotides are TGTGCCAGCACTGGCAGGGAATATGGCTACACCTTC.

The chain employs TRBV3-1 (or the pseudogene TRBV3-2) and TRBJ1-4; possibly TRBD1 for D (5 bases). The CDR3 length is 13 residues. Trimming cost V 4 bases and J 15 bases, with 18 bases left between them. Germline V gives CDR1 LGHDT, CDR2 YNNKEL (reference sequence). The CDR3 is CASSPPDGPRVFF. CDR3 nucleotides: TGTGCCAGCAGCCCGCCTGACGGTCCCAGGGTGTTTTTT.

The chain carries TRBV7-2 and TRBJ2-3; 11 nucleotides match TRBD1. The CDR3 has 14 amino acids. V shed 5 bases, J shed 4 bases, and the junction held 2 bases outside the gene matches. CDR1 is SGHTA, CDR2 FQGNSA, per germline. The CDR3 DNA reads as TGTGCCAGCAGCCGGGACAGGGGGGCAGATACGCAGTATTTT. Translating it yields CASSRDRGADTQYF.

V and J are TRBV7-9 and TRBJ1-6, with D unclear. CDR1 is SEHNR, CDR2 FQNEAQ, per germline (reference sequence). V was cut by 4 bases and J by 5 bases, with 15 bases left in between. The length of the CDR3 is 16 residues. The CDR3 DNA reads TGTGCCAGCAGCTCCCCGAGAGGTCTACATAATTCACCCCTCCACTTT. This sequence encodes CASSSPRGLHNSPLHF.

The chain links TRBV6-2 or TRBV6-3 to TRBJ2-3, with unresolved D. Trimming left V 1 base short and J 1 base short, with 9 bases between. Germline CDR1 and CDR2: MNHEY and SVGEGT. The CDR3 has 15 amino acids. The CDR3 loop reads CASSYYASGTDTQYF. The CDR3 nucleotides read TGTGCCAGCAGTTACTACGCCTCAGGCACAGATACGCAGTATTTT.

This CDR3 is CASSRDSFVEQFF. The CDR3 coding sequence is TGCGCCAGCAGCCGTGACAGTTTCGTTGAGCAGTTCTTC. The chain combines TRBV4-3 with TRBJ2-1; tentatively, D is TRBD1 (5 bases). Trimming took off 4 bases at V and 9 bases at J, with 13 bases between the two ends. The germline CDR1 and CDR2 sequences are LGHNA and YSLEER. The CDR3 contains 13 residues.

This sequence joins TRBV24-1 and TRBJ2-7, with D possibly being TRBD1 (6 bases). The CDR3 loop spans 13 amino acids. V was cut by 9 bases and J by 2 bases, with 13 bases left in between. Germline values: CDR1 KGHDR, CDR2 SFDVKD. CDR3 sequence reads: CATASGQTYEQYF. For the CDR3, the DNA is TGTGCCACCGCCTCCGGACAGACCTACGAGCAGTACTTC.

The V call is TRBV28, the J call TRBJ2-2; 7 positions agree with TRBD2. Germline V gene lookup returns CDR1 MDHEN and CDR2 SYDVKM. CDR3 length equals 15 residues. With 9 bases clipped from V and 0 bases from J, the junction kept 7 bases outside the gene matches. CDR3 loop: CASSIGGANTGELFF. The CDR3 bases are TGTGCCAGTTCAATTGGGGGGGCGAACACCGGGGAGCTGTTTTTT. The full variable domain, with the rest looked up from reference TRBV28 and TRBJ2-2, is DVKVTQSSRYLVKRTGEKVFLECVQDMDHENMFWYRQDPGLGLRLIYFSYDVKMKEKGDIPEGYSVSREKKERFSLILESASTNQTSMYLCASSIGGANTGELFFGEGSRLTVL.

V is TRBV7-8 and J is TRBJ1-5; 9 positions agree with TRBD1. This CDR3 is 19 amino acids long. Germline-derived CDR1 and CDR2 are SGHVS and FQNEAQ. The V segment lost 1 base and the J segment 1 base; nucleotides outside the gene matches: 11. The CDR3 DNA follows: TGTGCCAGCAGCTTAGGGACAGGGGACCCGCTTATGAGCAATCAGCCCCAGCATTTT. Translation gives CASSLGTGDPLMSNQPQHF.

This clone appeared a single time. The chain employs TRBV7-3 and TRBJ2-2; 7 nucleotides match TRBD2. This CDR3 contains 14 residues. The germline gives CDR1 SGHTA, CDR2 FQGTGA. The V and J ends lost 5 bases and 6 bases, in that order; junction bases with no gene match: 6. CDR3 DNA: TGTGCCAGCAGCCGAGCGGGGACCCCCGGGGAGCTGTTTTTT. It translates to CASSRAGTPGELFF.

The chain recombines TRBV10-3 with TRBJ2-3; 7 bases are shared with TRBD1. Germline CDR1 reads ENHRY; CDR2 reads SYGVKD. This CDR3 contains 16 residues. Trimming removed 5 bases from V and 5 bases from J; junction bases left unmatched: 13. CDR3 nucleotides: TGTGCCATCAGTCACGGACAGGCAGGTGGAGAAGATACGCAGTATTTT. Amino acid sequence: CAISHGQAGGEDTQYF.

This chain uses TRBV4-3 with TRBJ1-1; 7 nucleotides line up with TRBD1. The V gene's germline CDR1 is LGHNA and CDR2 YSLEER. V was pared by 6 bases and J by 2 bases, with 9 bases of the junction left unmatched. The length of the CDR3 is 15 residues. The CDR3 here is CASRSRQGSNTEAFF. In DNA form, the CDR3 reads TGCGCCAGCAGGTCGCGACAGGGAAGTAACACTGAAGCTTTCTTT.

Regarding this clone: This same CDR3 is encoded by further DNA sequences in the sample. The CDR3 here is CACGGGRGGDTGELFF. CDR3 DNA sequence: TGTGCCTGCGGGGGGGGGCGGGGGGGCGACACCGGGGAGCTGTTTTTT. V and J are TRBV11-3 and TRBJ2-2; 9 bases match TRBD2. CDR1 is SGHNT, CDR2 YENEEA, per germline. V lost 11 bases to trimming and J lost 3 bases; unmatched junction nucleotides: 13. This CDR3 spans 16 amino acids.

The CDR3 is CASSYGGAIDTQYF. CDR3 DNA sequence: TGTGCCAGCAGCTACGGGGGGGCCATAGATACGCAGTATTTT. This sequence joins TRBV7-9 and TRBJ2-3, with 8 positions matching TRBD2. The CDR3 contains 14 residues. V was clipped by 4 bases and J by 5 bases; unmatched bases: 5. Germline CDR1 is SEHNR and CDR2 is FQNEAQ (reference sequence).

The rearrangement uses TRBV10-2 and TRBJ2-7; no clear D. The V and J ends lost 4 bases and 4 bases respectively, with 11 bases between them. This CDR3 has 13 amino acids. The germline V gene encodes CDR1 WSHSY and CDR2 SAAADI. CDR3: CASSGGPSYEQYF. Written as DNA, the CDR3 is TGCGCCAGCAGTGGTGGACCCTCTTACGAGCAGTACTTC.

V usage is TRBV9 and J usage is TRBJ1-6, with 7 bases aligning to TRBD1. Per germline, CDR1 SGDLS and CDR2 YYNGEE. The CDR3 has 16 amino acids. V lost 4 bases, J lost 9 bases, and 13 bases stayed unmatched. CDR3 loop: CASSLQTGRMGSPLHF. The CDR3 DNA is TGTGCCAGCAGCCTCCAGACAGGGAGGATGGGTTCACCCCTCCACTTT.

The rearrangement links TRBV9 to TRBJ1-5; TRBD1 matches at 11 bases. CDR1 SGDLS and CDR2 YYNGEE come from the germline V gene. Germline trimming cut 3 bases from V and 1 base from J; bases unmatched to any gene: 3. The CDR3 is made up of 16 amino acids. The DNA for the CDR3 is TGTGCCAGCAGCGAGGGGACAGGGGGGAGCAATCAGCCCCAGCATTTT. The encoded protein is CASSEGTGGSNQPQHF.

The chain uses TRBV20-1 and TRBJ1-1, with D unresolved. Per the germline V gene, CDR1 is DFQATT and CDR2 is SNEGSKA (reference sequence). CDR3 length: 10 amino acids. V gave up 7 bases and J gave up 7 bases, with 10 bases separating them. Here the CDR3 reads CSVEAGEAFF. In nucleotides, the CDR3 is TGCAGTGTTGAGGCAGGTGAAGCTTTCTTT.

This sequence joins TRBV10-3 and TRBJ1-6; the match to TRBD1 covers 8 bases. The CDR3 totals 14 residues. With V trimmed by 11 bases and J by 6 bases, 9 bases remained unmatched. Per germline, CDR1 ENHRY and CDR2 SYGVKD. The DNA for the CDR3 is TGTGCCTACAGGGGGGACATTCTTAATTCACCCCTCCACTTT. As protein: CAYRGDILNSPLHF.

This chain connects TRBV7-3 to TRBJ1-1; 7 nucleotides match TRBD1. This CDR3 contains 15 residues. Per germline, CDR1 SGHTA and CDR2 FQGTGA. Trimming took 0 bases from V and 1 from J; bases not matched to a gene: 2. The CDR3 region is CASSLTRTGNTEAFF. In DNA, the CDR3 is TGTGCCAGCAGCTTAACGCGGACAGGGAACACTGAAGCTTTCTTT. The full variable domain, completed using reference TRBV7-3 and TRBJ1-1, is GAGVSQTPSNKVTEKGKYVELRCDPISGHTALYWYRQSLGQGPEFLIYFQGTGAADDSGLPNDRFFAVRPEGSVSTLKIQRTERGDSAVYLCASSLTRTGNTEAFFGQGTRLTVV.

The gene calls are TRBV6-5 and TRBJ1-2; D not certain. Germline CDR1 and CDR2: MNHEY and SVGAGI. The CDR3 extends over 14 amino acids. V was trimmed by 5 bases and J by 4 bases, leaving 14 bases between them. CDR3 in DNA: TGTGCCAGCAGTCCCGGACGGACCTTCTATGGCTACACCTTC. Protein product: CASSPGRTFYGYTF.

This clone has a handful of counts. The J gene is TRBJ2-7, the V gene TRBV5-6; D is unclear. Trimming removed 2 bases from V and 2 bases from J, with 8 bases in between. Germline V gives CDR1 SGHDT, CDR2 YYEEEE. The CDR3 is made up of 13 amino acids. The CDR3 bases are TGTGCCAGCAGCTTATCCAGTACCTACGAGCAGTACTTC. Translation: CASSLSSTYEQYF.

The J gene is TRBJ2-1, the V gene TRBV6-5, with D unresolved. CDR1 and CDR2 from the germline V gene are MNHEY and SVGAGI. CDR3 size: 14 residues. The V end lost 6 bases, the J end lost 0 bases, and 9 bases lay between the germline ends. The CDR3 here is CASRRSGSYNEQFF. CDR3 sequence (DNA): TGTGCCAGCAGGCGTTCTGGCTCCTACAATGAGCAGTTCTTC.

The CDR3 sequence: CASTGAGNQPQHF. In nucleotides, the CDR3 is TGTGCCAGCACAGGGGCGGGCAATCAGCCCCAGCATTTT. The J gene is TRBJ1-5, the V gene TRBV7-9; D might be TRBD1 (6 bases). V lost 7 bases to trimming and J lost 2 bases, with 9 bases between them. Germline V lookup: CDR1 SEHNR, CDR2 FQNEAQ (reference sequence). The CDR3 extends over 13 amino acids.

CDR3 region: CASSVISSGGEQYF. CDR3 nucleotides: TGTGCCAGCAGTGTAATTTCCTCAGGGGGCGAGCAGTACTTC. This chain joins TRBV9 and TRBJ2-7; TRBD1 agrees at 7 bases. Germline assignment: CDR1 SGDLS and CDR2 YYNGEE. Losses at the gene ends were 5 bases for V and 6 bases for J; bases not matched to a gene: 11. The CDR3 has 14 residues.